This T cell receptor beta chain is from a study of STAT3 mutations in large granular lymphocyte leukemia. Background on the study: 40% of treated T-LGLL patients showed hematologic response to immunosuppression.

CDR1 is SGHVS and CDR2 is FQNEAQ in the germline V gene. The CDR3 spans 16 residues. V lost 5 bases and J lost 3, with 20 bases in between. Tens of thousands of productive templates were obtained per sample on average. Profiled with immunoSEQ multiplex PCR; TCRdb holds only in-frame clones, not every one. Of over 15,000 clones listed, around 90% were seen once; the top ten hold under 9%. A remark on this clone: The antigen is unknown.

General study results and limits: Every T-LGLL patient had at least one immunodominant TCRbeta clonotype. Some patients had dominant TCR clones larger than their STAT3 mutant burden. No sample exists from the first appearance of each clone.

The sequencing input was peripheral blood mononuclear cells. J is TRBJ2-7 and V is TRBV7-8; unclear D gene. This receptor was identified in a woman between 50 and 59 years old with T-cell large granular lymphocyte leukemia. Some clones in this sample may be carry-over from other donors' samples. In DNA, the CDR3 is TGTGCCAGCAGCCCCCCCTTACGTACGGGCGGCTACGAGCAGTACTTC. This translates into CASSPPLRTGGYEQYF.